Each of the 3 T cell receptor beta chains below was sequenced from the same sample in a study of PD-1 blockade in classical Hodgkin lymphoma. This table comes from immunoSEQ multiplex PCR, and its TCRdb copy is limited to in-frame clones, with some not included. This table has about 110,000 clones, roughly 89% appearing once. Sample time point: cycle 4 day 1 (C4D1), after five to seven weeks of nivolumab. All patients relapsed after autologous stem cell transplantation, and brentuximab vedotin exposure varied. The specimen was peripheral blood mononuclear cells (PBMCs), collected before the fourth cycle of nivolumab. The receptors were gathered from a human donor with classical Hodgkin lymphoma.

The rearrangement uses TRBV19 and TRBJ1-5, with D uncertain. Germline V gene sequence: CDR1 LNHDA, CDR2 SQIVND (reference sequence). CDR3 length: 16 residues. Trimming removed 5 bases from V and 6 bases from J, with 20 bases in between. CDR3 nucleotides: TGTGCCAGTAGTTACCTTACGGCAGACTTTGGTCAGCCCCAGCATTTT. Translated, it gives CASSYLTADFGQPQHF. The variable domain in full, completed from reference TRBV19 and TRBJ1-5, reads DGGITQSPKYLFRKEGQNVTLSCEQNLNHDAMYWYRQDPGQGLRLIYYSQIVNDFQKGDIAEGYSVSREKKESFPLTVTSAQKNPTAFYLCASSYLTADFGQPQHFGDGTRLSIL.

V usage is TRBV21-1 and J usage is TRBJ2-7; the table's D call, TRBD2, has no DNA check behind it. TRBV21-1 is an annotated pseudogene. This CDR3 comprises 14 residues. CDR3 amino acids: CASSGTSGPYEQYF. CDR3 bases: TGTGCCAGCAGCGGGACTAGCGGGCCGTACGAGCAGTACTTC.

The rearrangement links TRBV2 to TRBJ1-1; possible D gene TRBD1, 5 bases. Germline V gene sequence: CDR1 SNHLY, CDR2 FYNNEI. This CDR3 contains 13 residues. V was clipped by 6 bases and J by 2 bases, with 10 bases between them. CDR3 region: CASRLQDNTEAFF. CDR3 sequence (DNA): TGTGCCAGCAGGCTACAGGATAACACTGAAGCTTTCTTT. Variable domain in full (rest from reference TRBV2 and TRBJ1-1): EPEVTQTPSHQVTQMGQEVILRCVPISNHLYFYWYRQILGQKVEFLVSFYNNEISEKSEIFDDQFSVERPDGSNFTLKIRSTKLEDSAMYFCASRLQDNTEAFFGQGTRLTVV.